The entry below gives a single T cell receptor (beta chain) sequence along with its context. A much larger clonotype is one base distant, so this may be a read error. The data originate from a study of T cells in Graves' hyperthyroidism and ophthalmopathy. Using RNA transcripts as the source, TCR beta CDR3 regions were amplified. First-round RT-PCR with HTBI primers amplified the TCR CDR3 region. TCRdb itself ran the multiplex PCR reads through MiXCR, one entry per CDR3 protein. The sample shows about 540,000 distinct CDR3 sequences, around 45% of them seen only once. For the diagnoses, clinical symptoms, serum thyroxine and TRAb, thyroid ultrasound and orbital computed tomography were used. Sequenced material: peripheral blood or thyroid tissue (not recorded which). The source of this sequence is a woman aged 18 to 35 with Graves' hyperthyroidism.

The CDR3 protein is CASSLGREGKLFF. The CDR3 DNA reads TGTGCCAGCAGCTTAGGAAGGGAGGGAAAACTGTTTTTT. This sequence joins TRBV7-2 and TRBJ1-4; no definite D call. Germline CDR1 SGHTA, CDR2 FQGNSA. CDR3 size: 13 residues. V was pared by 1 base and J by 10 bases, with 10 bases between.